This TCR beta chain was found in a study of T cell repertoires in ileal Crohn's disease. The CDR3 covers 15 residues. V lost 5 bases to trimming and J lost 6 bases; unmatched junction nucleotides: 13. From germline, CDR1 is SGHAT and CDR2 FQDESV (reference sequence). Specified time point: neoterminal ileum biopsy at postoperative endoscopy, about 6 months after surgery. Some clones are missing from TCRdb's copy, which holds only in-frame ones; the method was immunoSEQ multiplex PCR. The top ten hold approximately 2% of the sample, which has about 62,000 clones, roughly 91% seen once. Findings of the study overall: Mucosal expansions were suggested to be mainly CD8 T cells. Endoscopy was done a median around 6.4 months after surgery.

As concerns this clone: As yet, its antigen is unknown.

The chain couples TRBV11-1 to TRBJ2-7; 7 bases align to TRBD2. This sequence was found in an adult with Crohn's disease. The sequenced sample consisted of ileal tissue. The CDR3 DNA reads TGTGCCAGCAGCGTGACTGGGGGAGGGCCCCTCGAGCAGTACTTC. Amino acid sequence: CASSVTGGGPLEQYF.